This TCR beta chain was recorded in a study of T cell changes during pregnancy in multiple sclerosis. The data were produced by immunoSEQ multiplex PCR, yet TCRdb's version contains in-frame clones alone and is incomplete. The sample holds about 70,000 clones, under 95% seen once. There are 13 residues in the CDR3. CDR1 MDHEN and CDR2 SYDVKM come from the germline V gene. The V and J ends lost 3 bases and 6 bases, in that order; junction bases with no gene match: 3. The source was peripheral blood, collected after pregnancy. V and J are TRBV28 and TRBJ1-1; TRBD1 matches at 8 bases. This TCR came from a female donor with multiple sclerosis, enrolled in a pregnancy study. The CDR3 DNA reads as TGTGCCAGCAGTTTGGGACAGGAGTCTGAAGCTTTCTTT. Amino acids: CASSLGQESEAFF.